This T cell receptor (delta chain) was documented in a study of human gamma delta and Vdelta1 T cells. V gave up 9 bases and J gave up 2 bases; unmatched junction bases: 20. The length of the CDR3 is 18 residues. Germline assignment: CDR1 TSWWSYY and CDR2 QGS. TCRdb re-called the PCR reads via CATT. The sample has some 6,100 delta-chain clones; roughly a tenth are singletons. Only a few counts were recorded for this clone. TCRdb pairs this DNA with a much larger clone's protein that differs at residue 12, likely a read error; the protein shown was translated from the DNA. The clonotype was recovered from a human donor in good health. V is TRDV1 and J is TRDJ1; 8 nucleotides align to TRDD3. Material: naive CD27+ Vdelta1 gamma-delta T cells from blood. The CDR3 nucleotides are TGTGCTCTCGCAAATAGGGATACGCAACCTTGGTTGACCGATAAACTCATCTTT. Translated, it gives CALANRDTQPWLTDKLIF.